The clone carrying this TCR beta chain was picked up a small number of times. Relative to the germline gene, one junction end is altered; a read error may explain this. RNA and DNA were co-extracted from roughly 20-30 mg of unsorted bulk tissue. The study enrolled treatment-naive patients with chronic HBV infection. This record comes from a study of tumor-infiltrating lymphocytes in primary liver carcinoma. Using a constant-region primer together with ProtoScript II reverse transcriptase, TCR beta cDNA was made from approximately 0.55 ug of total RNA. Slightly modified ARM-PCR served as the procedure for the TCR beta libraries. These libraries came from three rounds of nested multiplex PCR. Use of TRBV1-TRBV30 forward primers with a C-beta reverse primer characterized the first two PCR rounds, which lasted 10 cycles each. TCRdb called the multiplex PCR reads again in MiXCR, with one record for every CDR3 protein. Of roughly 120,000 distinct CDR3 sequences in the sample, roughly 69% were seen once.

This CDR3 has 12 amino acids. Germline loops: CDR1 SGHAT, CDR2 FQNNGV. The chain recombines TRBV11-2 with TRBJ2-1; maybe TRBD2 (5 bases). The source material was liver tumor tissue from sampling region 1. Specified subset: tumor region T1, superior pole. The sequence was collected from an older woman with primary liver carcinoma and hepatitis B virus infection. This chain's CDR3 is CASSLASHEQLF. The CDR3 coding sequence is TGTGCCAGCAGCTTAGCTAGCCATGAGCAGCTCTTC.